This T cell receptor beta chain was sequenced during a study of glioma-infiltrating T cells after dendritic cell vaccination. About the study: Monocyte-derived dendritic cells, cultured approximately 7 days with IL-4 and GM-CSF, were pulsed with autologous tumor lysate. At biweekly intervals, patients got three intradermal dendritic cell vaccine injections.

Up to 2 ug genomic DNA was used for TCRB CDR3 amplification. TCRdb's copy holds only in-frame clones and misses some; the assay was immunoSEQ multiplex PCR. The sample has 80,000 to 95,000 clones, roughly 85% seen once. This CDR3 has 15 residues. CDR1 is KGHSY, CDR2 FQNENV, per germline. The J segment lost 4 bases and the V segment lost 3 bases, leaving 5 bases of the junction unmatched. Whole-study findings and limits: Higher TCR clonality did not directly relate to longer survival.

Time point of the sample: after dendritic cell vaccination, including at tumor progression/relapse. Ten or more counts support this clone. Its antigen is as yet unknown. The sequence came from a human donor with glioblastoma. The V and J genes are TRBV16 and TRBJ2-7, with 11 positions matching TRBD2. The specimen comprised blood, sampled after dendritic cell vaccination. The chain's CDR3 is CASSHVLAGVYEQYF. The DNA of the CDR3 is TGTGCCAGCAGCCACGTACTAGCGGGAGTGTACGAGCAGTACTTC.